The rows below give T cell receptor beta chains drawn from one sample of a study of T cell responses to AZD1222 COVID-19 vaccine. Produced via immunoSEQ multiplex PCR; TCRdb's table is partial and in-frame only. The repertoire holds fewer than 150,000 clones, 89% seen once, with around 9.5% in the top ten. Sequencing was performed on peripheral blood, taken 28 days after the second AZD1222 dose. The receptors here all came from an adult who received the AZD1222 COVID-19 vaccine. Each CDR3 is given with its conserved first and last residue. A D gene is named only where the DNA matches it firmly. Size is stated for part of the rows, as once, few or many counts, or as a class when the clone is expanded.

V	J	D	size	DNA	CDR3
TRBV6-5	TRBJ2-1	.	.	TGTGCCAGCAGAACCGGACAGCTGGTACTCAATGAGCAGTTCTTC	CASRTGQLVLNEQFF
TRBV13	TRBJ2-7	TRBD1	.	TGTGCCAGCAGAAGGACAGGGGGAGACGAGCAGTACTTC	CASRRTGGDEQYF
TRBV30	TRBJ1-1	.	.	TGTGCCTGGAGCCATGGGGTGGCTAAGGGAGCTTTCTTT	CAWSHGVAKGAFF
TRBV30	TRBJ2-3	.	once	TGTGCCTGGGGAGGAGTTGCTAGCACAGATACGCAGTATTTT	CAWGGVASTDTQYF
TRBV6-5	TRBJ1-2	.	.	TGTGCCAGCAGAGATAACTATGGCTACACCTTC	CASRDNYGYTF
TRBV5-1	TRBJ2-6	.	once	TGCGCCAGCAGCTTCGGGTCCCCCGGGGCCAACGTCCTGACTTTC	CASSFGSPGANVLTF
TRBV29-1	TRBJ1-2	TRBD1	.	TGCAGCGTTGCAGACAGGGGTGGGTATGGCTACACCTTC	CSVADRGGYGYTF
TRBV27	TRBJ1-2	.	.	TGTGCCAGCAGTTTATCGGGTCAGGCCCGCTATGGCTACACCTTC	CASSLSGQARYGYTF
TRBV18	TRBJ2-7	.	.	TGTGCCAGCTCACCGTGGGAAACAGGGACCTACGAGCAGTACTTC	CASSPWETGTYEQYF
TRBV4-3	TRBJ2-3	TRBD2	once	TGCGCCAGCAGCCAAATCCTACAGAGCGGGGGAAGCACAGATACGCAGTATTTT	CASSQILQSGGSTDTQYF
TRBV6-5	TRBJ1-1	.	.	TGTGCCAGCAGTTACTCGAGGGACATCGAAGCTTTCTTT	CASSYSRDIEAFF
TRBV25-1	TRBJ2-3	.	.	TGTGCCAGCAGTGATAATACGGGTACGCAGTATTTT	CASSDNTGTQYF
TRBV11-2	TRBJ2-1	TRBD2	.	TGTGCCAGCAGCTTAGGGACTAGCGGGCCTTACGACGATTACAATGAGCAGTTCTTC	CASSLGTSGPYDDYNEQFF
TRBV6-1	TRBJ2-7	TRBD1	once	TGTGCCAGCAGTGAAGCAGGACAGGGGCCGGACTACGAGCAGTACTTC	CASSEAGQGPDYEQYF
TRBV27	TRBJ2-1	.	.	TGTGCCAGCAGTCCCACTCGACAGGTCTCCTACAATGAGCAGTTCTTC	CASSPTRQVSYNEQFF
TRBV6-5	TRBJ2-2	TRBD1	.	TGTGCCAGCAGCACAGGGGTCGGCACCGGGGAGCTGTTTTTT	CASSTGVGTGELFF
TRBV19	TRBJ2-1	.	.	TGTGCCACCAGGTCTACGGCGGCCGGGATATTATACAATGAGCAGTTCTTC	CATRSTAAGILYNEQFF
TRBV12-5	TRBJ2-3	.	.	TGTGCTAGTGGCCCTGGGGCGTCAGATACGCAGTATTTT	CASGPGASDTQYF
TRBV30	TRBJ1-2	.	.	TGTGCCTGGAGCGGGGGGACAGGCTACACCTTC	CAWSGGTGYTF
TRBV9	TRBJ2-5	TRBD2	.	TGTGCCAGCAGCCCTCTACTAGCGGGGGGCGGAGAGACCCAGTACTTC	CASSPLLAGGGETQYF
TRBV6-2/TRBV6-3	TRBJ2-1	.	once	TGTGCCAGCAGTTACTCTCTGCCGGTGAGCTCCTACAATGAGCAGTTCTTC	CASSYSLPVSSYNEQFF
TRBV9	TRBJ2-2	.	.	TGTGCCAGCAGCGTCTCGGAGGGAAATCCCGGGGAGCTGTTTTTT	CASSVSEGNPGELFF
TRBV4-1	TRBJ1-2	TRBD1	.	TGCGCCAGCAGCCTCCCGGAACGACAGGGGGGCCTCTATGGCTACACCTTC	CASSLPERQGGLYGYTF
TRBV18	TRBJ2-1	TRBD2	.	TGTGCCAGCTCGCTGACTAGCGGGGCCTACAATGAGCAGTTCTTC	CASSLTSGAYNEQFF
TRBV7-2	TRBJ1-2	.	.	TGTGCCAGCAGCTTAGGTTCAGAATATGGCTACACCTTC	CASSLGSEYGYTF
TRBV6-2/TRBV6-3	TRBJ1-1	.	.	TGTGCCAGCAGTTACTCGGGAGCAGGCCAAAACACTGAAGCTTTCTTT	CASSYSGAGQNTEAFF
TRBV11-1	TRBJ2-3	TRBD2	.	TGTGCCAGCAGCGGACTAGCGGGGACCGCAGATACGCAGTATTTT	CASSGLAGTADTQYF
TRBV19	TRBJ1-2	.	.	TGTGCCAGTAGTTGGGGGGCTAAGTATGGCTACACCTTC	CASSWGAKYGYTF
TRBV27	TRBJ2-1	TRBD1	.	TGTGCCAGCAGTTTCCGGGCAGGGGGACCCAGCTCCTACAATGAGCAGTTCTTC	CASSFRAGGPSSYNEQFF
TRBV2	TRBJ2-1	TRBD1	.	TGTGCCAGCAGTACACAGGGGGCAGGGGCGGATGAGCAGTTCTTC	CASSTQGAGADEQFF
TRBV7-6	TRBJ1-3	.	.	TGTGCCAGCAGCTTAGAGGGGAGAAACACCATATATTTT	CASSLEGRNTIYF
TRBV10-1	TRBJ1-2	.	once	TGCGCCAGCAGCAGAGATACTAACTATGGCTACACCTTC	CASSRDTNYGYTF
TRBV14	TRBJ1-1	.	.	TGTGCCAGCAGCCAAGGCAGTGTGGACACTGAAGCTTTCTTT	CASSQGSVDTEAFF
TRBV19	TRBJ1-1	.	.	TGTGCCAGTAGTAGACCTGGGAGCAACACTGAAGCTTTCTTT	CASSRPGSNTEAFF
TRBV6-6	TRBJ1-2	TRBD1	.	TGTGCCAGCAGATCCGGGACAGACTATGGCTACACCTTC	CASRSGTDYGYTF
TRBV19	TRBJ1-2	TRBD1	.	TGTGCCAGTGCAGACAGGGGGTCTTTGGGCTACACCTTC	CASADRGSLGYTF
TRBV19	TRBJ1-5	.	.	TGTGCCAGTACCTGGGTGGCGGGAATCAATCAGCCCCAGCATTTT	CASTWVAGINQPQHF
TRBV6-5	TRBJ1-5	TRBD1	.	TGTGCCAGCAGTACAGGGGACGGGAGTAGGCCCCAGCATTTT	CASSTGDGSRPQHF
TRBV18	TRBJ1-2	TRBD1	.	TGTGCCAGCTCCCCTCCTTCGACAGGGGAGGCTAACTATGGCTACACCTTC	CASSPPSTGEANYGYTF
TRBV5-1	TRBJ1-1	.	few	TGCGCCAGCAGCCGGACCGTAGGGAACACTGAAGCTTTCTTT	CASSRTVGNTEAFF
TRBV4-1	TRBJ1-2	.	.	TGCGCCAGCAGCCAAGGGCCGCGAGGCTATGGCTACACCTTC	CASSQGPRGYGYTF
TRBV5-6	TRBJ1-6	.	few	TGTGCCAGCAGCTCGCTGGGGGGCGGGTCACCCCTCCACTTT	CASSSLGGGSPLHF
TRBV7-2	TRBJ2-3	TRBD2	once	TGTGCCAGCAGCTTAGCAGCGGGGGGGAGGACAGATACGCAGTATTTT	CASSLAAGGRTDTQYF
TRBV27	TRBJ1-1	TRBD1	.	TGTGCCAGCAGTCTGGCCGGGACAGGGGGTTGGGCTTTCTTT	CASSLAGTGGWAFF
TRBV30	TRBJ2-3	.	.	TGTGCCTGGAGTTCCAGAAAGGGTCTCACAGATACGCAGTATTTT	CAWSSRKGLTDTQYF
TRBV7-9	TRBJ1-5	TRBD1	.	TGTGCCAGCAGCTGGGACAGCCCAAATCAGCCCCAGCATTTT	CASSWDSPNQPQHF
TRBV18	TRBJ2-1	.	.	TGTGCCAGCTCAGCAGTTCCGGGGGAGCAGTTCTTC	CASSAVPGEQFF
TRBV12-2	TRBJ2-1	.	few	TGTGCAAGTCGTTCGGGGCGTTACAATGAGCAGTTCTTC	CASRSGRYNEQFF
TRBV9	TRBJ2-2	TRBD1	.	TGTGCCAGCAGCATAGGGACAGTGAACACCGGGGAGCTGTTTTTT	CASSIGTVNTGELFF
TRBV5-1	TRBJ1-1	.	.	TGCGCCAGCAGCTTGGGGAGGACCGCTAGAACTGAAGCTTTCTTT	CASSLGRTARTEAFF
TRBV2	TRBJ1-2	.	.	TGTGCCAGCAGGAGGGAGGACTATGGCTACACCTTC	CASRREDYGYTF
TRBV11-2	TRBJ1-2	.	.	TGTGCCAGCAACCTTGGGCACGGACGGGACTATGGCTACACCTTC	CASNLGHGRDYGYTF
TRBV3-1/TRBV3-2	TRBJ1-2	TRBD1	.	TGTGCCAGCAGCCAAGCGGACAGGAGTATGCACAATGGCCACACCTTC	CASSQADRSMHNGHTF